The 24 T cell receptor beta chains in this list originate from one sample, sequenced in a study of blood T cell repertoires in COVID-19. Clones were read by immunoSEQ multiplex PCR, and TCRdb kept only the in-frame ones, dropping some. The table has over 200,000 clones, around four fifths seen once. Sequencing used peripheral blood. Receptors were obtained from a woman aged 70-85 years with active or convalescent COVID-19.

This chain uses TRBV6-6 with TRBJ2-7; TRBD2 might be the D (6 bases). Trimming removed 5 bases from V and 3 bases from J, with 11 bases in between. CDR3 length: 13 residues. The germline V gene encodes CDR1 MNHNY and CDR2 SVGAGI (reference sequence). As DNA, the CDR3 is TGTGCCAGCAGTACCGGGACTGTCTACGAGCAGTACTTC. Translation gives CASSTGTVYEQYF.

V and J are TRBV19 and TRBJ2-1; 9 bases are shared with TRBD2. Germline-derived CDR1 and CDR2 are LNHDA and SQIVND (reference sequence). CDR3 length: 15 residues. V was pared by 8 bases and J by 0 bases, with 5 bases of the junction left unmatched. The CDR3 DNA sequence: TGTGCCAGTTCAAGACTAGCGGTCTCCTACAATGAGCAGTTCTTC. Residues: CASSRLAVSYNEQFF.

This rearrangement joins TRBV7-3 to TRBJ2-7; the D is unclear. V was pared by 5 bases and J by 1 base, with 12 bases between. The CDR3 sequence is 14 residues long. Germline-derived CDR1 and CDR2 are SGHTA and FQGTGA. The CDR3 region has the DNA TGTGCCAGCAGCACCCAAGACATATCCTACGAGCAGTACTTC. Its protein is CASSTQDISYEQYF. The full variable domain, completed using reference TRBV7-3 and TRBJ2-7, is GAGVSQTPSNKVTEKGKYVELRCDPISGHTALYWYRQSLGQGPEFLIYFQGTGAADDSGLPNDRFFAVRPEGSVSTLKIQRTERGDSAVYLCASSTQDISYEQYFGPGTRLTVT.

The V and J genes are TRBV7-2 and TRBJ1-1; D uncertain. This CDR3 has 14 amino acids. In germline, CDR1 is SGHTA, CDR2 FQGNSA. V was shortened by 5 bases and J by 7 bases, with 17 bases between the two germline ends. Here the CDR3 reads CASSLLVFRGEAFF. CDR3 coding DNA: TGTGCCAGCAGCCTCCTGGTCTTTCGGGGTGAAGCTTTCTTT.

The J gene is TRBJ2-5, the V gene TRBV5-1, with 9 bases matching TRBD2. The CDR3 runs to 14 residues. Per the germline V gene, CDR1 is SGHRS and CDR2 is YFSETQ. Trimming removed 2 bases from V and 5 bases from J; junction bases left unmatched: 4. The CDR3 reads CASSFSGSEETQYF. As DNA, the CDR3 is TGCGCCAGCAGCTTTAGCGGGAGCGAGGAGACCCAGTACTTC.

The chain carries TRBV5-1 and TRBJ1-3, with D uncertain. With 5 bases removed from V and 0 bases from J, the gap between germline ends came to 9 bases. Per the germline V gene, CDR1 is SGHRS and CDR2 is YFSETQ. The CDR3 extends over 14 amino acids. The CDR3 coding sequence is TGCGCCAGCAGTAGCTCTGGCTCTGGAAACACCATATATTTT. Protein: CASSSSGSGNTIYF.

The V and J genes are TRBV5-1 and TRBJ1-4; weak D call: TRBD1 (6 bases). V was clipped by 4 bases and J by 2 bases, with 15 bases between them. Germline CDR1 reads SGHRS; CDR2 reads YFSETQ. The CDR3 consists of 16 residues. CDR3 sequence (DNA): TGCGCCAGCAGCAAAAATATCCAGGGGACTAATGAAAAACTGTTTTTT. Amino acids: CASSKNIQGTNEKLFF.

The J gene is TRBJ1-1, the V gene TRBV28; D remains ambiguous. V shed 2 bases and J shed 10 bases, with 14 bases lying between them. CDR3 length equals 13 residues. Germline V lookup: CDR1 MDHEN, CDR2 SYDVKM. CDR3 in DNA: TGTGCCAGCAGTTTAGGGTACGGTCCGGGAGCTTTCTTT. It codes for CASSLGYGPGAFF.

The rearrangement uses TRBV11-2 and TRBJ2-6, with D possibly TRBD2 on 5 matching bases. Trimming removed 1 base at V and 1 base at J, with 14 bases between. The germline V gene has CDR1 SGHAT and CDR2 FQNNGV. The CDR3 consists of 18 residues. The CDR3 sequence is CASSLVTGFASGANVLTF. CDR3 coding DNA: TGTGCCAGCAGCTTAGTGACGGGATTTGCGTCTGGGGCCAACGTCCTGACTTTC.

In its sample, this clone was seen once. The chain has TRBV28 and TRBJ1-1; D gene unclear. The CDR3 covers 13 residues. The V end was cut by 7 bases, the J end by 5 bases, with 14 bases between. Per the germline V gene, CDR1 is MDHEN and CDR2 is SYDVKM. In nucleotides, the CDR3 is TGTGCCAGCAATCGGGGTGGTGGAACTGAAGCTTTCTTT. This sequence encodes CASNRGGGTEAFF.

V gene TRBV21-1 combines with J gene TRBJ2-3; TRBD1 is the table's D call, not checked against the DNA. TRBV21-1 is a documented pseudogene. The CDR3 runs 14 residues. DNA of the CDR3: TGTGCCAGCCCCCGGACAGGGGGCGCAGATACGCAGTATTTT. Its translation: CASPRTGGADTQYF.

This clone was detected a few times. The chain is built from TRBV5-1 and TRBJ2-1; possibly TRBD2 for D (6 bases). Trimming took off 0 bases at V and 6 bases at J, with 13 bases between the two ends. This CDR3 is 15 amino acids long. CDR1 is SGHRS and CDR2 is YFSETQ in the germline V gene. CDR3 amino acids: CASSLGGTVGNEQFF. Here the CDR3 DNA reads TGCGCCAGCAGCTTGGGCGGGACCGTCGGCAATGAGCAGTTCTTC.

The DNA of the CDR3 is TGTGCCAGCAGCCCCCTAGCGGAATCCTCCTACAATGAGCAGTTCTTC. Amino acids: CASSPLAESSYNEQFF. The chain employs TRBV7-6 and TRBJ2-1; 7 nucleotides align to TRBD2. V dropped 5 bases and J dropped 0; count of bases not matched to a gene: 7. Germline CDR1 and CDR2: SGHVS and FNYEAQ. This CDR3 is built from 16 residues.

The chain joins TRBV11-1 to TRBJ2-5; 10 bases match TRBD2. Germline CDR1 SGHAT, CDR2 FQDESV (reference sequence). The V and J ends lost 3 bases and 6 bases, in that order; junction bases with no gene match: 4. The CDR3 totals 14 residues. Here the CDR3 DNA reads TGTGCCAGCAGCTTCCTAGCGGGGGTACAGACCCAGTACTTC. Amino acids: CASSFLAGVQTQYF.

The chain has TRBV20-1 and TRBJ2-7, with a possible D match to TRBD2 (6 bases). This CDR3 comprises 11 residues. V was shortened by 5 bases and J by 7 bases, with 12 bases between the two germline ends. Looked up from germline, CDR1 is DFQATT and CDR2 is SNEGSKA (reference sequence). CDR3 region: CSAGYAGEQYF. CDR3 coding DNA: TGCAGTGCTGGCTATGCGGGGGAGCAGTACTTC.

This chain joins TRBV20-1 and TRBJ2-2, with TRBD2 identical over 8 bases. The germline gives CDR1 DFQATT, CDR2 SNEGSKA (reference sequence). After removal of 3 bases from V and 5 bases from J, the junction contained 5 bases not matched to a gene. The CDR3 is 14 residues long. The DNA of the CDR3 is TGCAGTGCTAGTAGGGCGGGAGGAACCGGGGAGCTGTTTTTT. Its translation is CSASRAGGTGELFF.

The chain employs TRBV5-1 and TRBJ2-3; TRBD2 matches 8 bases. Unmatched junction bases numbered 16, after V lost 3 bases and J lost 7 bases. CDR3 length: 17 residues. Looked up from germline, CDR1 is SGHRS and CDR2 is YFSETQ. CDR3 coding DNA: TGCGCCAGCAGCTCCTCGGGGAGCGGGAGCCCCCCTCATACGCAGTATTTT. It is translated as CASSSSGSGSPPHTQYF. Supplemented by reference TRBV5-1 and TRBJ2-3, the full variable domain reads KAGVTQTPRYLIKTRGQQVTLSCSPISGHRSVSWYQQTPGQGLQFLFEYFSETQRNKGNFPGRFSGRQFSNSRSEMNVSTLELGDSALYLCASSSSGSGSPPHTQYFGPGTRLTVL.

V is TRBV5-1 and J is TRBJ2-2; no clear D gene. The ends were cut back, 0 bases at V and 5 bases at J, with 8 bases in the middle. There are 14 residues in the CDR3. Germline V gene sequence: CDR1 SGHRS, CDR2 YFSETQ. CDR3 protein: CASSLDPGTGELFF. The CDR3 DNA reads TGCGCCAGCAGCTTGGATCCCGGGACCGGGGAGCTGTTTTTT.

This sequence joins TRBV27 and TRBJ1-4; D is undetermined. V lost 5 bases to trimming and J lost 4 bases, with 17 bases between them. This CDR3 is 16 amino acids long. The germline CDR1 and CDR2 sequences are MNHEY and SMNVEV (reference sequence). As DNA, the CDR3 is TGTGCCAGCAGTCCTCGCTCAGCAGGTCTTAATGAAAAACTGTTTTTT. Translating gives CASSPRSAGLNEKLFF.

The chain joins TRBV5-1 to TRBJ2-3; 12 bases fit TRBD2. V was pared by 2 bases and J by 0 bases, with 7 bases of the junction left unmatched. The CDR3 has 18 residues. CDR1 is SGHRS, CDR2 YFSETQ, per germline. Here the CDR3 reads CASSLLAGGTASTDTQYF. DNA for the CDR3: TGCGCCAGCAGCTTACTAGCGGGGGGAACTGCTAGCACAGATACGCAGTATTTT.

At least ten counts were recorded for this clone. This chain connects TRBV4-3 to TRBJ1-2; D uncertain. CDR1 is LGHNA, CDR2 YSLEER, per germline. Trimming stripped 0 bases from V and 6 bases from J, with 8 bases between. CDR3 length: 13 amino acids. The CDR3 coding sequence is TGCGCCAGCAGCCAAGATGCGACACATGGCTACACCTTC. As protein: CASSQDATHGYTF.

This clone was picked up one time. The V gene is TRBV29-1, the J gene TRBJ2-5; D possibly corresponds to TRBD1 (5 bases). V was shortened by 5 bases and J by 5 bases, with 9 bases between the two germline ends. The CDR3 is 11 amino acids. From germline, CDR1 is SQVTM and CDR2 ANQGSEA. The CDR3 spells CSVQGAETQYF. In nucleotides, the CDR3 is TGCAGCGTTCAGGGCGCGGAGACCCAGTACTTC.

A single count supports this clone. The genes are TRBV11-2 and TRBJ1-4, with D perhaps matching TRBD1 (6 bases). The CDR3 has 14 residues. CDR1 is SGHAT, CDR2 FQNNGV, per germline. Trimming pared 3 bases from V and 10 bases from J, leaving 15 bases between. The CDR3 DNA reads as TGTGCCAGCAGCTTTTCGCAGGGGATGGGAAAACTGTTTTTT. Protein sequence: CASSFSQGMGKLFF. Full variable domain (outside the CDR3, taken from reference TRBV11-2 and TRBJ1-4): EAGVAQSPRYKIIEKRQSVAFWCNPISGHATLYWYQQILGQGPKLLIQFQNNGVVDDSQLPKDRFSAERLKGVDSTLKIQPAKLEDSAVYLCASSFSQGMGKLFFGSGTQLSVL.

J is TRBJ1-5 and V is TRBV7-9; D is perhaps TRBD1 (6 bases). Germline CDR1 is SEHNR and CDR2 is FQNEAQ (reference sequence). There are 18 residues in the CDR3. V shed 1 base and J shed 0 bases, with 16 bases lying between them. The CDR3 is CASSLVQGGPYSNQPQHF. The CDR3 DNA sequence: TGTGCCAGCAGCTTAGTACAGGGCGGACCCTATAGCAATCAGCCCCAGCATTTT.